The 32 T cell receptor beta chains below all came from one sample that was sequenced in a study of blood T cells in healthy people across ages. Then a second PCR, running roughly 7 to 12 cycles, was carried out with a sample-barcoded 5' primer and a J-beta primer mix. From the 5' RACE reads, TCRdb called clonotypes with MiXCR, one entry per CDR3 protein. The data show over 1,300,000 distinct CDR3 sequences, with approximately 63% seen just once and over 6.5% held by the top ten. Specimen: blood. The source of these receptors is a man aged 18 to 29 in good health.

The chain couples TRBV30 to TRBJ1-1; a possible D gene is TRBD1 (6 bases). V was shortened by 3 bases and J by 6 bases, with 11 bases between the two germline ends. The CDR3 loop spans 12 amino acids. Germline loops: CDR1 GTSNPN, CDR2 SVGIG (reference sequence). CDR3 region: CAWRLQGPEAFF. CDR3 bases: TGTGCCTGGAGGCTACAGGGTCCTGAAGCTTTCTTT. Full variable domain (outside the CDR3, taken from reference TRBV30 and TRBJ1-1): SQTIHQWPATLVQPVGSPLSLECTVEGTSNPNLYWYRQAAGRGLQLLFYSVGIGQISSEVPQNLSASRPQDRQFILSSKKLLLSDSGFYLCAWRLQGPEAFFGQGTRLTVV.

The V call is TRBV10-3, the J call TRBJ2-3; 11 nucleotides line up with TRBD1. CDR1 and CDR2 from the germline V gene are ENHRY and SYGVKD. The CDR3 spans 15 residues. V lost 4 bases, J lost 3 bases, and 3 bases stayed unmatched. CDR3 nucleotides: TGTGCCATCAGTGGGGACAGGGGGTCGACAGATACGCAGTATTTT. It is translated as CAISGDRGSTDTQYF.

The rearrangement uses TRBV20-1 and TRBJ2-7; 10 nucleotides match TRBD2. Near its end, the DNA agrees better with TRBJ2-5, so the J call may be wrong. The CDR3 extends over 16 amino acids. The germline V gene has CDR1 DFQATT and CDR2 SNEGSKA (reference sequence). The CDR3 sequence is CSARDRTSGNDRTQYF. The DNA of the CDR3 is TGCAGTGCTAGAGATCGGACTAGCGGAAACGACAGGACCCAGTACTTC.

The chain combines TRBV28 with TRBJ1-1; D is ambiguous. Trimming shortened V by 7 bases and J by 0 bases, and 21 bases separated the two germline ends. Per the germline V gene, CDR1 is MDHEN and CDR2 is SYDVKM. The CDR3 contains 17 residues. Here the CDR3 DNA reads TGTGCCAGCACCAATATTCGCAAAACAGCATTGAACACTGAAGCTTTCTTT. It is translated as CASTNIRKTALNTEAFF.

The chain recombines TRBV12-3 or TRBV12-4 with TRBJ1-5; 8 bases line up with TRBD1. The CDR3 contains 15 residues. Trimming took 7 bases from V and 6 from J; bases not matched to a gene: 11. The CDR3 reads CASTEGQGWGQPQHF. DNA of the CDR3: TGTGCCAGCACCGAAGGACAGGGATGGGGTCAGCCCCAGCATTTT.

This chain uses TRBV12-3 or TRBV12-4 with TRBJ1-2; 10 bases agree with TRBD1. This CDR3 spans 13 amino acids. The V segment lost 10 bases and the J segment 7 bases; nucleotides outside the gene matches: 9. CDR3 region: CAITGQGFGGYTF. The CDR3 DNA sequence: TGTGCCATAACGGGACAGGGGTTTGGTGGCTACACCTTC.

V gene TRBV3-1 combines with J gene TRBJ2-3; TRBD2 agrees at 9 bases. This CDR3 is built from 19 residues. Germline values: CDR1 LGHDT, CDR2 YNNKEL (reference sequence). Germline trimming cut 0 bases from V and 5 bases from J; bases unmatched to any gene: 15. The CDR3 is CASSQEVTSGREVGDTQYF. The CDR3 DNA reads TGTGCCAGCAGCCAAGAGGTGACTAGCGGCAGAGAGGTTGGAGATACGCAGTATTTT.

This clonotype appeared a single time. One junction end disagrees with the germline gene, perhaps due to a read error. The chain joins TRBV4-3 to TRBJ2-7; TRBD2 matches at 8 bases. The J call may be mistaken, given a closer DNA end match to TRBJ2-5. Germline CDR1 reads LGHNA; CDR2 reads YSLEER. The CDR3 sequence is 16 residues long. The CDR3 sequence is CTSSQDGGLAEETQYF. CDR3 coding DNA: TGCACCAGCAGCCAAGATGGAGGACTAGCTGAAGAGACCCAGTACTTC.

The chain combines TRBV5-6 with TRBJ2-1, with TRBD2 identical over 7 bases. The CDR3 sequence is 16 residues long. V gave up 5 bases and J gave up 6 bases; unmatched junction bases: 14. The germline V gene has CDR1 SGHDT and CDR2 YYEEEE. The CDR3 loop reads CASSILAGSWGNEQFF. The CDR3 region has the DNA TGTGCCAGCAGTATTTTAGCGGGTAGCTGGGGCAATGAGCAGTTCTTC.

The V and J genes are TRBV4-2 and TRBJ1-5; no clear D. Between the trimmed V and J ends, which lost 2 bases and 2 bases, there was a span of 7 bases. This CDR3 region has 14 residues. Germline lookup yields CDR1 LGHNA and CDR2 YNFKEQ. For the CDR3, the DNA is TGTGCCAGCAGCCAACAGGAGGGCAATCAGCCCCAGCATTTT. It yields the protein CASSQQEGNQPQHF.

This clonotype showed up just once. The CDR3: CASSQRSPPLARGYNEQFF. As DNA, the CDR3 is TGTGCCAGCAGCCAACGTTCCCCCCCTCTAGCGAGGGGGTACAATGAGCAGTTCTTC. This rearrangement joins TRBV3-1 to TRBJ2-1; D might be TRBD1 or TRBD2, each matching 6 bases. CDR3 length: 19 residues. CDR1 and CDR2 from the germline V gene are LGHDT and YNNKEL (reference sequence). V dropped 2 bases and J dropped 4 bases, with 24 bases sitting between them.

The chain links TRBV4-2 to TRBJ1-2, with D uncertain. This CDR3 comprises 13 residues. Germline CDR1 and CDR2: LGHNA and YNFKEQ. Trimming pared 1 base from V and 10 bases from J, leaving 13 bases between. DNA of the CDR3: TGTGCCAGCAGCCAAGTGTCTTTTACTTACTACACCTTC. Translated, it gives CASSQVSFTYYTF.

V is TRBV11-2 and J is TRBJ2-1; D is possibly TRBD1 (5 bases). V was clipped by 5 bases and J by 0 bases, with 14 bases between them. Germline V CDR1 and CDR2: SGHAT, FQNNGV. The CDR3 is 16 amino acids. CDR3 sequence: CASSPWGRSSYNEQFF. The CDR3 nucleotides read TGTGCCAGCAGCCCCTGGGGCCGAAGCTCCTACAATGAGCAGTTCTTC.

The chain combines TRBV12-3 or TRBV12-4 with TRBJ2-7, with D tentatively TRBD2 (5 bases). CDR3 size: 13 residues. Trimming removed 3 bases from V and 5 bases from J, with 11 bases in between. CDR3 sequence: CASSLRVSHEQYF. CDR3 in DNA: TGTGCCAGCAGTTTGCGGGTTTCCCACGAGCAGTACTTC.

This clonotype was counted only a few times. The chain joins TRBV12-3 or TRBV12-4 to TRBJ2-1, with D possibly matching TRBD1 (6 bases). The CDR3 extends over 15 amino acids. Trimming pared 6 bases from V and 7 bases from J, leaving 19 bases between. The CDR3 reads CASSQERTATNEQFF. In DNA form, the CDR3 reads TGTGCCAGCAGCCAAGAAAGGACAGCGACTAATGAGCAGTTCTTC.

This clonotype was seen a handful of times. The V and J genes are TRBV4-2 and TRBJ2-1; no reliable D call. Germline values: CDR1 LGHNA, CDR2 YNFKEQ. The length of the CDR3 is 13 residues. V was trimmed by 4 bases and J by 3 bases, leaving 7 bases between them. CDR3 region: CASSLGIYNEQFF. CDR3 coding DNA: TGTGCCAGCAGCCTAGGGATCTACAATGAGCAGTTCTTC.

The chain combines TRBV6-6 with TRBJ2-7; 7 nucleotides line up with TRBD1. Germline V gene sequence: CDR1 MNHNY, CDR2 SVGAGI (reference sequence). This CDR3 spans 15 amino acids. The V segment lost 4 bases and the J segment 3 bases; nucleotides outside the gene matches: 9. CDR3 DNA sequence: TGTGCCAGCAGTTGCCCAGGACAGGACGTCTACGAGCAGTACTTC. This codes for CASSCPGQDVYEQYF.

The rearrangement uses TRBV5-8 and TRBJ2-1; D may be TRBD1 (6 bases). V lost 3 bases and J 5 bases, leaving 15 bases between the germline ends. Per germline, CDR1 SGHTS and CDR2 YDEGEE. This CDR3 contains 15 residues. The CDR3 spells CASSWGQGTDNEQFF. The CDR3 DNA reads TGTGCCAGCAGCTGGGGGCAGGGAACGGACAATGAGCAGTTCTTC.

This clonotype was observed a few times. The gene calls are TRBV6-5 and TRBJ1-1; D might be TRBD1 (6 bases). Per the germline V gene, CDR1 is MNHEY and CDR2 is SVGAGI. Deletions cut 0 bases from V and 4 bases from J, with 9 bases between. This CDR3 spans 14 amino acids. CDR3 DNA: TGTGCCAGCAGTTACTCACCCAGGGGCACTGAAGCTTTCTTT. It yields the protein CASSYSPRGTEAFF.

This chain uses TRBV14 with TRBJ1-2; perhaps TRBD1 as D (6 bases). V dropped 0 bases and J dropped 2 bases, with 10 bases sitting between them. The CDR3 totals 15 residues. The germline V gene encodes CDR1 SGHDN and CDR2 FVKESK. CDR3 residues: CASSQDQGQNYGYTF. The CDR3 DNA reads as TGTGCCAGCAGCCAAGATCAGGGGCAAAACTATGGCTACACCTTC.

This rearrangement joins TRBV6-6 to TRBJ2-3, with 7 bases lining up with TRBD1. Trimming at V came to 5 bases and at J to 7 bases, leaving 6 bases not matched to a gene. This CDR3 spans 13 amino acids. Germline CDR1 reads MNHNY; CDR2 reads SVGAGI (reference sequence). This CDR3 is CASSQTGDNTQYF. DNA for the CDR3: TGTGCCAGCAGTCAAACAGGGGACAATACGCAGTATTTT.

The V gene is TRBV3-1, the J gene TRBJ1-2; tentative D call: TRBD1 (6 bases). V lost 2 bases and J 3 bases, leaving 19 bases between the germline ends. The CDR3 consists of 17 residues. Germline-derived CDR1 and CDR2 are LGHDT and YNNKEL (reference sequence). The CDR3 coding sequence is TGTGCCAGCAGCCAAAGGTACAGGGCATATAAAGACTATGGCTACACCTTC. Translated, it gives CASSQRYRAYKDYGYTF.

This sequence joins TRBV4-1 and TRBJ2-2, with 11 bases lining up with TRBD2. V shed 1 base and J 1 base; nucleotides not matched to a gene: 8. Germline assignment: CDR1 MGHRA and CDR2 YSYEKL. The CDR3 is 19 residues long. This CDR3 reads CASSQVATSGIVNTGELFF. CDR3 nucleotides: TGCGCCAGCAGCCAAGTTGCGACTAGCGGGATTGTGAACACCGGGGAGCTGTTTTTT.

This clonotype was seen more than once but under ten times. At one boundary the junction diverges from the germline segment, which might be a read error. As DNA, the CDR3 is TGCGCCAGCAACCAAGAACTAGCGGGGGGATACATTCAGTACTTC. As protein: CASNQELAGGYIQYF. This chain uses TRBV4-3 with TRBJ2-4, with 12 bases matching TRBD2. This CDR3 has 15 amino acids. Germline V gene data show CDR1 as LGHNA and CDR2 as YSLEER.

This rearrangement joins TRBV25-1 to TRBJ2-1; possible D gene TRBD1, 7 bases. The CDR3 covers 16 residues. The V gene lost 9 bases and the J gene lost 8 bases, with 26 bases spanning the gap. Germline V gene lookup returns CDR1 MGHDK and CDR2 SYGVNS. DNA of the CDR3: TGTGCCAGTTCGAAGGAGGGGGCGATTTCATCCTATGAGCAGTTCTTC. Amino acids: CASSKEGAISSYEQFF.

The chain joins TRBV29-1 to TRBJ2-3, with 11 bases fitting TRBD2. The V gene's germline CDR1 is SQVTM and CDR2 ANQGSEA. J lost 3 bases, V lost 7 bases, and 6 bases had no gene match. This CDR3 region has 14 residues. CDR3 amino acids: CSGEGTSGTDTQYF. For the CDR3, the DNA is TGCAGCGGGGAAGGGACTAGCGGAACAGATACGCAGTATTTT.

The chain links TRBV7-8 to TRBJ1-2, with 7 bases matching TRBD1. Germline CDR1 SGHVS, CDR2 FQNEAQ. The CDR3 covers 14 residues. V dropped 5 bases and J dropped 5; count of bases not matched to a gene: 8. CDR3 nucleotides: TGTGCCAGCAGCACGGACAGGATGGGTTATGGCTACACCTTC. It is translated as CASSTDRMGYGYTF. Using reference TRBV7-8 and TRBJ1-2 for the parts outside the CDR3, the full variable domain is GAGVSQSPRYKVAKRGQDVALRCDPISGHVSLFWYQQALGQGPEFLTYFQNEAQLDKSGLPSDRFFAERPEGSVSTLKIQRTQQEDSAVYLCASSTDRMGYGYTFGSGTRLTVV.

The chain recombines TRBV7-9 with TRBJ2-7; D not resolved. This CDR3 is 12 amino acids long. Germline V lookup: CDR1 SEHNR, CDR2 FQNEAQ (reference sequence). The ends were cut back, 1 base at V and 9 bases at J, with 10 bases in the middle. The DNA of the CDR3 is TGTGCCAGCAGCTTAGTGAGTTCAGGGCAGTACTTC. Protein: CASSLVSSGQYF.

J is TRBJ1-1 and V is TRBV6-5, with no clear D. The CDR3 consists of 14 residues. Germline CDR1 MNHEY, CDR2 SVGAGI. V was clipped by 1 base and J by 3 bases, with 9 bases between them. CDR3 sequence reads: CASSYFGPYTEAFF. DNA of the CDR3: TGTGCCAGCAGTTACTTCGGACCGTACACTGAAGCTTTCTTT.

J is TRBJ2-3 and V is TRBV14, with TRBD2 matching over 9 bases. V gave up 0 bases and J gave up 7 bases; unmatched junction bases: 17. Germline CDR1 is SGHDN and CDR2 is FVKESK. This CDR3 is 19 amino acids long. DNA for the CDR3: TGTGCCAGCAGCCAAGATCGGGTCACCGGGACTAGCTCACAAAATACGCAGTATTTT. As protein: CASSQDRVTGTSSQNTQYF.

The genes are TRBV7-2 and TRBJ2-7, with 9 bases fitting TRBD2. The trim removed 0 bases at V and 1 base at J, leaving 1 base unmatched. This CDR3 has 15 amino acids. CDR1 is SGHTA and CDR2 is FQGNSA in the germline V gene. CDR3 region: CASSLARGGSYEQYF. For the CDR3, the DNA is TGTGCCAGCAGCTTAGCGCGGGGGGGTTCCTACGAGCAGTACTTC.

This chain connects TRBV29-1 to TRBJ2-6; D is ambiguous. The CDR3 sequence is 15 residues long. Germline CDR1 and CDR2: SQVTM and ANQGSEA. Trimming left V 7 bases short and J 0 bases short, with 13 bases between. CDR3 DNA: TGCAGCGCCCGGCCACTGGACTCTGGGGCCAACGTCCTGACTTTC. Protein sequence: CSARPLDSGANVLTF.